These T cell receptor beta chains were read from a single sample in a study of cytomegalovirus exposure and HLA in healthy donors. The method was immunoSEQ multiplex PCR; TCRdb's version includes in-frame clones alone and lacks a portion of them. This table holds 90,000 to 95,000 clones, around 80% found once. The source material was PBMCs. Receptor source: a man aged 18 to 30 in good health and CMV-seronegative. CDR3s include the opening cysteine and the closing phenylalanine or tryptophan. Each record gives: J gene, V gene, CDR3 protein.

TRBJ2-3 TRBV7-9 CASGWPRSTDTQYF
TRBJ1-2 TRBV27 CASSQGGYYGYTF
TRBJ2-7 TRBV13 CASSSFWDRDPYEQYF
TRBJ2-7 TRBV6-5 CASSYSDTPPYEQYF
TRBJ1-1 TRBV7-9 CASSSDITTEAFF
TRBJ1-1 TRBV2 CASGPLTEAFF
TRBJ1-2 TRBV5-5 CASNPGTVYGYTF
TRBJ2-4 TRBV10-3 CAISASGGPAKNIQYF
TRBJ2-7 TRBV5-1 CASSLRWPQDSYEQYF
TRBJ1-2 TRBV2 CASSQDRVQYGYTF
TRBJ2-5 TRBV11-2 CASSFFRGPQETQYF
TRBJ2-6 TRBV10-1 CASSGLSGANVLTF
TRBJ1-1 TRBV19 CASTRGQDTEAFF
. TRBV19 CASSSPQGYEQYF
TRBJ1-1 TRBV18 CASSLGTGANTEAFF
TRBJ1-1 TRBV5-1 CASSLRTGEGTEAFF
TRBJ1-5 TRBV4-2 CASSQVPQGRYSNQPQHF
TRBJ2-7 TRBV27 CASKRQGTYEQYF
TRBJ1-5 TRBV2 CAKGQGARQPQHF
TRBJ2-4 TRBV29-1 CSGRLGKNIQYF
. TRBV5-4 CASSLYGTSREQYF
TRBJ1-1 TRBV5-1 CASSLDLGARRAFF
TRBJ1-2 TRBV13 CASSLFRGLAYGYTF
TRBJ1-2 TRBV6-1 CASSIANYGYTF
TRBJ2-3 TRBV10-2 CASRVQTGTSGVDTQYF
TRBJ1-1 TRBV11-2 CASSSAAHTEAFF
TRBJ2-1 TRBV4-1 CASSTRTGGPNNEQFF
TRBJ2-3 TRBV10-3 CAISGQGSGGDTQYF
TRBJ1-5 TRBV6-1 CASSETGVQPQHF
TRBJ2-3 TRBV27 CASSAAGQLFTDTQYF
TRBJ1-1 TRBV7-8 CASSHQIGTTEAFF
TRBJ1-1 TRBV27 CASSLEGDNTEAFF
. TRBV4-2 CASSQEGLAGGLPYEQYF
TRBJ2-2 TRBV9 CASSVVGSTGELFF
TRBJ1-1 TRBV7-9 CASSLVMGGPSTEAFF
TRBJ2-7 TRBV18 CASSPQLGQGYEQYF
TRBJ1-4 TRBV9 CASSARTRGNEKLFF
TRBJ1-1 TRBV5-4 CASSPERTGLDTEAFF
TRBJ1-5 TRBV6-1 CASSQNGPQPQHF
TRBJ2-5 TRBV5-1 CASSIGSLQETQYF
TRBJ1-1 TRBV11-2 CASSLAGDRSPSSEAFF
TRBJ2-3 TRBV5-4 CASSLLNADTQYF
TRBJ2-7 TRBV29-1 CSVGLTRDREYEQYF
TRBJ1-2 TRBV5-6 CASSLDRGYGYTF
TRBJ1-1 TRBV6-6 CASSRGNTEAFF
TRBJ1-1 TRBV10-2 CASTLTGANTEAFF
TRBJ1-4 TRBV7-9 CASSWLPGQGNEKLFF
TRBJ2-4 TRBV2 CASSDSLATFIQYF
TRBJ2-7 TRBV6-5 CASSYSRLDEQYF
TRBJ2-7 TRBV7-2 CASSLEGVTHYEQYF
TRBJ2-7 TRBV9 CASSDQGDEQYF